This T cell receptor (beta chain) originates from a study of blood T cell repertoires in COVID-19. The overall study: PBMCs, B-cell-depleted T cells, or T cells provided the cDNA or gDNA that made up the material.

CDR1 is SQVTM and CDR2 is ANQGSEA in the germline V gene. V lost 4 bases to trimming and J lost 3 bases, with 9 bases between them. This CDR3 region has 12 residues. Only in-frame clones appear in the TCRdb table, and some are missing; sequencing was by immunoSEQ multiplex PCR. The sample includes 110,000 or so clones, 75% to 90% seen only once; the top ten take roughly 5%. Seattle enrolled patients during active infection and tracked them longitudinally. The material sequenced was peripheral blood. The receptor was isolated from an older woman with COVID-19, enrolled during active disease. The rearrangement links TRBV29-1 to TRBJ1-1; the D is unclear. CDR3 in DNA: TGCAGCGTTGTTCGTGTTGACACTGAAGCTTTCTTT. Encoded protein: CSVVRVDTEAFF.